The clone carrying this TCR beta chain was seen only once. The data are from a study of shared clonotypes between healthy human individuals. In the study overall: There were three CD4 naive, three CD4 memory, two CD8 naive and one CD8 memory plates per donor.

Those who donated were healthy HIV-negative adults, with no recent acute infections or vaccinations reported. Clones were read by immunoSEQ multiplex PCR, and TCRdb kept only the in-frame ones, dropping some. Among about 1.1 million clones listed, roughly 80% were seen once. This clonotype was obtained from a man aged 18 to 29 in good health. Some clones in this sample may be carry-over from other donors' samples. The sample comprised memory CD4+ T cells from PBMCs. Subset in this sample: CD45RA-negative fraction.

The CDR3 loop reads CASSPQSPAGKAFF. In DNA, the CDR3 is TGTGCCAGCAGCCCCCAAAGCCCCGCTGGGAAAGCTTTCTTT. This chain joins TRBV5-4 and TRBJ1-1; D is uncertain. This CDR3 region has 14 residues. V lost 4 bases and J lost 9, with 19 bases in between. The germline gives CDR1 SGHNT, CDR2 YYREEE (reference sequence). Together with reference TRBV5-4 and TRBJ1-1, the CDR3 gives the full variable domain: ETGVTQSPTHLIKTRGQQVTLRCSSQSGHNTVSWYQQALGQGPQFIFQYYREEENGRGNFPPRFSGLQFPNYSSELNVNALELDDSALYLCASSPQSPAGKAFFGQGTRLTVV.